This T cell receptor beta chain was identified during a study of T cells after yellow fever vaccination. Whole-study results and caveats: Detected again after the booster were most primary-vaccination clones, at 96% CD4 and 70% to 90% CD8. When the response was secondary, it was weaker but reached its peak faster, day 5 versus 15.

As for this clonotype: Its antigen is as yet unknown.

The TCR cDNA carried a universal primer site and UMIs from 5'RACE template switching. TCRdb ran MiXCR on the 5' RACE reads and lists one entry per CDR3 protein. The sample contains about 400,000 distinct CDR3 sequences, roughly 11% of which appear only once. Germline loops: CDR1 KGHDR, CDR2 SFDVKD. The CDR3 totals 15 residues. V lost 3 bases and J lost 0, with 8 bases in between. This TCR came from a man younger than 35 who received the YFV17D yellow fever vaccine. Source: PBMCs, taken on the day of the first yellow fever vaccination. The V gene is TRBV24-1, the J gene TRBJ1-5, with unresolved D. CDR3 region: CATSDGKYSNQPQHF. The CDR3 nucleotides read TGTGCCACCAGTGATGGAAAATATAGCAATCAGCCCCAGCATTTT.